The 3 T cell receptor beta chains in this list originate from one sample, sequenced in a study of blood T cell repertoires in COVID-19. Measured with immunoSEQ multiplex PCR; TCRdb has only the in-frame clones, and not every one. The table shows about 80,000 clones, with over 75% occurring only once. The sample was peripheral blood. These receptors were taken from a human donor in a cohort sampled during active COVID-19.

The chain is built from TRBV7-3 and TRBJ1-1; unclear D gene. Trimming cost V 2 bases and J 0 bases, with 10 bases left between them. The CDR3 covers 15 residues. The germline gives CDR1 SGHTA, CDR2 FQGTGA. CDR3 DNA sequence: TGTGCCAGCAGCTTACCCCAAACGGTGAACACTGAAGCTTTCTTT. It yields the protein CASSLPQTVNTEAFF.

The rearrangement uses TRBV18 and TRBJ2-7, with TRBD1 matching over 8 bases. The CDR3 spans 14 residues. Germline loops: CDR1 KGHSH, CDR2 LQKENI. The V gene end was trimmed by 4 bases and the J gene end by 2 bases; junction bases not matched to a gene: 4. In DNA, the CDR3 is TGTGCCAGCTCACAAGGACAGGGCACCTACGAGCAGTACTTC. The encoded protein is CASSQGQGTYEQYF.

V usage is TRBV7-9 and J usage is TRBJ2-2, with TRBD1 matching over 7 bases. Germline V CDR1 and CDR2: SEHNR, FQNEAQ (reference sequence). This CDR3 region has 13 residues. J gave up 7 bases and V 8 bases, and 7 bases lay outside the gene matches. CDR3 loop: CASLPTGVGELFF. The DNA of the CDR3 is TGTGCCAGCCTTCCCACAGGGGTCGGGGAGCTGTTTTTT.